This T cell receptor beta chain was recorded in a study of OX40 agonist ivuxolimab in advanced cancers. Study context: Patients receiving dose escalation had hepatocellular carcinoma, melanoma, renal cell or head and neck cancer.

Sequenced by immunoSEQ multiplex PCR; TCRdb stores in-frame clones only, minus some. The sample holds around 70,000 clones, around four fifths seen once. Blood specimens came from baseline, cycle 4 day 1, and cycle 7 day 1. The CDR3 is 16 residues long. V lost 5 bases, J lost 4 bases, and 8 bases stayed unmatched. From germline, CDR1 is SGHAT and CDR2 FQNNGV. This TCR was recovered from an adult with an advanced solid tumor such as melanoma, head and neck, liver or kidney cancer. This specimen was CD4+ or CD8+ T cells sorted from blood, taken in a trial of the OX40 agonist ivuxolimab. The genes are TRBV11-2 and TRBJ2-5; 12 bases fit TRBD2. DNA for the CDR3: TGTGCCAGCAGCCCAGGGGCGACTAGCGGGAGAGAGACCCAGTACTTC. This sequence encodes CASSPGATSGRETQYF.